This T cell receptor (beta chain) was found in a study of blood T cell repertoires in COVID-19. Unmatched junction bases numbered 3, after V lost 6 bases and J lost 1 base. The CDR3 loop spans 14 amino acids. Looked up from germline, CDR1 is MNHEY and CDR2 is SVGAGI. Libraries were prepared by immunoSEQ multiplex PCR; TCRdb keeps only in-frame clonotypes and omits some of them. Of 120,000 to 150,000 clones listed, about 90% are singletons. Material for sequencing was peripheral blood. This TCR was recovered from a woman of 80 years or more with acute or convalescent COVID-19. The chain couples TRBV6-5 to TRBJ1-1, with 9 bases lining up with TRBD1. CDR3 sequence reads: CASRADRGNTEAFF. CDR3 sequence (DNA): TGTGCCAGCAGAGCGGACAGGGGGAACACTGAAGCTTTCTTT.